The clone carrying this T cell receptor (beta chain) came up many times. The target antigen is unknown. Breast cancer patients provided tissue from their axillary draining lymph nodes. The data belong to a study of breast tumors, draining lymph nodes, adjacent tissues. Findings and limits, study-wide: Tumor repertoires ranked between lymph nodes and nontumor tissue in diversity, with V and J gene preferences. Data fit most tumor T cells coming from lymph node, expanding in tumor. Tumor and nontumor repertoires were significantly more similar in luminal-like than in basal-like breast cancer.

A single record per CDR3 protein comes from TCRdb applying MiXCR to the multiplex PCR reads. The table shows over 70,000 distinct CDR3 sequences, with around 28% occurring only once. CDR3 length: 14 amino acids. Germline V gene lookup returns CDR1 SGHAT and CDR2 FQNNGV. V lost 5 bases and J lost 0, with 10 bases in between. The V and J genes are TRBV11-2 and TRBJ1-1, with D unclear. The origin of this receptor is a female donor with breast cancer. Some clones in this sample may be carry-over from other donors' samples. Sequencing was performed on axillary lymph node tissue. The chain's CDR3 is CASSTARMNTEAFF. CDR3 bases: TGTGCCAGCAGCACAGCAAGGATGAACACTGAAGCTTTCTTT.